A selection of T cell receptor beta chains follows, all from one sample in a study of T cell changes during pregnancy in multiple sclerosis. Profiled with immunoSEQ multiplex PCR; TCRdb holds only in-frame clones, not every one. Of 64,000 or so clones listed, about 96% were seen once; the top ten hold approximately 2.5%. Here the sequenced sample was CD8+ T cells from peripheral blood mononuclear cells, taken after pregnancy. These receptor sequences come from a female donor with multiple sclerosis, enrolled in a pregnancy study. The CDR3 runs from the conserved cysteine through the conserved F or W. A D gene is named only where the DNA matches it firmly. Clone size appears in some rows only: once, few, many, or a class for an expanded clone.

v_call	j_call	clone_size	d_call	cdr3_aa	cdr3_nt
TRBV5-4	TRBJ2-2	.	TRBD2	CASSLAGGTGELFF	TGTGCCAGCAGCTTGGCGGGAGGCACCGGGGAGCTGTTTTTT
TRBV5-1	TRBJ1-1	.	TRBD1	CASSSDRGITEAFF	TGCGCCAGCAGCTCGGACAGGGGGATCACTGAAGCTTTCTTT
TRBV4-1	TRBJ2-1	.	TRBD2	CASSQVGGVDEQFF	TGCGCCAGCAGCCAAGTGGGGGGGGTCGATGAGCAGTTCTTC
TRBV5-4	TRBJ2-2	.	TRBD2	CASSLMGLAVNDGELFF	TGTGCCAGCAGCTTGATGGGACTAGCGGTTAACGACGGGGAGCTGTTTTTT
TRBV7-9	TRBJ1-1	.	.	CASSRMDSLSAFF	TGTGCCAGCAGCCGAATGGACAGTTTATCGGCTTTCTTT
TRBV5-1	TRBJ2-7	.	TRBD1	CASSLPGTGWEQYF	TGCGCCAGCAGCTTACCCGGGACAGGTTGGGAGCAGTACTTC
TRBV14	TRBJ2-7	.	TRBD1	CASSQRDRDYEQYF	TGTGCCAGCAGCCAGAGGGACAGGGACTACGAGCAGTACTTC
TRBV19	TRBJ1-2	.	TRBD1	CASRQGARGYTF	TGTGCCAGCAGACAGGGGGCGAGAGGCTACACCTTC
TRBV5-1	TRBJ2-3	.	.	CASSLGSGSTDTQYF	TGCGCCAGCAGCTTGGGTAGCGGAAGCACAGATACGCAGTATTTT
TRBV9	TRBJ1-2	.	.	CASSGTLPYGYTF	TGTGCCAGCAGCGGGACACTCCCCTATGGCTACACCTTC
TRBV5-8	TRBJ2-7	.	.	CASSFFIISGGVEQYF	TGTGCCAGCAGCTTCTTCATAATATCGGGTGGTGTTGAGCAGTACTTC
TRBV5-1	TRBJ2-1	.	TRBD2	CASSLGLAGVPYNEQFF	TGCGCCAGCAGCTTGGGACTAGCGGGAGTCCCCTACAATGAGCAGTTCTTC
TRBV6-5	TRBJ2-3	.	TRBD2	CASSYSGIGTDTQYF	TGTGCCAGCAGTTACAGCGGGATAGGGACAGATACGCAGTATTTT
TRBV27	TRBJ1-1	.	TRBD1	CASSPPGQANTEAFF	TGTGCCAGCAGTCCCCCCGGACAGGCGAACACTGAAGCTTTCTTT
TRBV7-8	TRBJ2-7	.	.	CASGSSATYEQYF	TGTGCCAGCGGTTCTAGCGCGACCTACGAGCAGTACTTC
TRBV15	TRBJ1-1	.	.	CATSNRTAMNTEAFF	TGTGCCACCAGCAATCGGACAGCAATGAACACTGAAGCTTTCTTT
TRBV7-6	TRBJ1-1	.	.	CASSPGKVTEAFF	TGTGCCAGCAGCCCCGGGAAAGTCACTGAAGCTTTCTTT
TRBV21-1	TRBJ2-7	.	.	CASSKYKDRIYEQYF	TGTGCCAGCAGCAAATACAAGGACAGAATCTACGAGCAGTACTTC
TRBV2	TRBJ1-2	.	.	CASSETQNYGYTF	TGTGCCAGCAGTGAAACGCAGAACTATGGCTACACCTTC
TRBV2	TRBJ2-5	.	TRBD2	CASSEGLAGGFQETQYF	TGTGCCAGCAGTGAGGGGTTAGCGGGAGGTTTCCAAGAGACCCAGTACTTC
TRBV10-3	TRBJ2-7	once	.	CASRDLSSYEQYF	TGTGCCAGTCGGGACTTAAGCTCCTACGAGCAGTACTTC
TRBV7-9	TRBJ2-1	once	.	CASSLGAGPYNEQFF	TGTGCCAGCAGCTTAGGGGCGGGGCCCTACAATGAGCAGTTCTTC
TRBV9	TRBJ1-1	.	TRBD1	CASSVVGDREAFF	TGTGCCAGCAGCGTAGTGGGGGACAGAGAAGCTTTCTTT
TRBV6-4	TRBJ2-3	.	TRBD1	CASSDGTDSRDTQYF	TGTGCCAGCAGTGACGGGACAGATTCACGAGATACGCAGTATTTT
TRBV28	TRBJ2-7	.	TRBD1	CASSLQGAYEQYF	TGTGCCAGCAGTTTACAGGGGGCCTACGAGCAGTACTTC
TRBV13	TRBJ2-1	.	.	CASSFSEIMVNEQFF	TGTGCCAGCAGCTTTAGCGAGATCATGGTGAATGAGCAGTTCTTC
TRBV4-1	TRBJ2-1	.	TRBD2	CASSQLTSGTTNEQFF	TGCGCCAGCAGCCAATTGACTAGCGGGACGACGAATGAGCAGTTCTTC
TRBV14	TRBJ2-1	.	.	CASSLIGSGYNEQFF	TGTGCCAGCAGCCTAATCGGGTCGGGCTACAATGAGCAGTTCTTC
TRBV6-5	TRBJ1-4	.	TRBD1	CASKAGTGTNEKLFF	TGTGCCAGCAAGGCCGGGACAGGGACTAATGAAAAACTGTTTTTT
TRBV19	TRBJ1-1	.	TRBD1	CATRQGGTEAFF	TGTGCCACAAGACAGGGGGGCACTGAAGCTTTCTTT
TRBV7-9	TRBJ2-5	.	TRBD2	CASSLGTSGRETQYF	TGTGCCAGCAGCCTCGGGACTAGCGGGCGGGAGACCCAGTACTTC
TRBV28	TRBJ2-3	once	.	CASSLTMTDTQYF	TGTGCCAGCAGTTTAACAATGACAGATACGCAGTATTTT
TRBV5-1	TRBJ2-2	once	.	CASSLGQTNTGELFF	TGCGCCAGCAGCTTGGGGCAGACGAACACCGGGGAGCTGTTTTTT
TRBV4-1	TRBJ2-1	.	TRBD1	CASSPRQGHNEQFF	TGCGCCAGCAGCCCCCGACAGGGGCACAATGAGCAGTTCTTC
TRBV9	TRBJ2-1	.	TRBD2	CASSLSGSAYNEQFF	TGTGCCAGCAGCCTGAGCGGGAGTGCCTACAATGAGCAGTTCTTC
TRBV4-1	TRBJ2-3	.	.	CASSQGRDTQYF	TGCGCCAGCAGCCAGGGCAGAGATACGCAGTATTTT
TRBV28	TRBJ2-3	.	.	CASSFDLVPDTQYF	TGTGCCAGCAGTTTCGACTTGGTACCAGATACGCAGTATTTT
TRBV6-4	TRBJ2-1	many	TRBD2	CASSDTSGSYNEQFF	TGTGCCAGCAGTGACACTAGCGGCTCCTACAATGAGCAGTTCTTC
TRBV19	TRBJ2-7	.	.	CASSHAASYEQYF	TGTGCCAGTAGTCACGCAGCGTCCTACGAGCAGTACTTC
TRBV4-2	TRBJ2-7	.	.	CASSQEGAGVWWEQYF	TGTGCCAGCAGCCAAGAGGGGGCGGGAGTCTGGTGGGAGCAGTACTTC
TRBV14	TRBJ2-7	.	TRBD2	CASSRGGSNEQYF	TGTGCCAGCAGCCGCGGGGGGAGTAACGAGCAGTACTTC
TRBV14	TRBJ2-1	.	TRBD1	CASSQSAGTGAEQFF	TGTGCCAGCAGCCAATCGGCCGGGACAGGGGCTGAGCAGTTCTTC
TRBV27	TRBJ1-2	.	.	CASSLSGAGKGYTF	TGTGCCAGCAGTTTATCGGGGGCAGGGAAAGGCTACACCTTC
TRBV28	TRBJ2-1	.	.	CASSNEAGGSSYNEQFF	TGTGCCAGCAGTAACGAGGCGGGTGGGAGCTCCTACAATGAGCAGTTCTTC
TRBV4-2	TRBJ2-3	.	TRBD2	CASGGDLAADTQYF	TGTGCCAGCGGAGGGGATCTAGCGGCAGATACGCAGTATTTT
TRBV28	TRBJ2-2	.	.	CASSFRAGGELFF	TGTGCCAGCAGTTTTCGGGCGGGCGGGGAGCTGTTTTTT
TRBV6-5	TRBJ1-2	.	TRBD1	CASSSQGGAGYGYTF	TGTGCCAGCAGTTCTCAAGGGGGCGCTGGGTATGGCTACACCTTC
TRBV5-6	TRBJ1-5	.	.	CASSNRTVRQPQHF	TGTGCCAGCAGCAATCGGACAGTGCGACAGCCCCAGCATTTT